These T cell receptor beta chains were read from a single sample in a study of OX40 agonist ivuxolimab in advanced cancers. TCRdb's copy holds only in-frame clones and misses some; the assay was immunoSEQ multiplex PCR. The data contain roughly 60,000 clones, around 81% of them seen just once; the ten biggest clones take up about 4%. The specimen comprised CD4+ or CD8+ T cells sorted from blood, sampled in a trial of the OX40 agonist ivuxolimab. These receptors were taken from an adult with an advanced solid tumor such as melanoma, head and neck, liver or kidney cancer. The CDR3 runs from the conserved cysteine through the conserved F or W. D genes are given only for firm matches. Expanded clones get a size class; other rows say once, few or many, or leave the size out.

>.|TRBV18|TRBJ2-3|.
CASSPGGTRADTQYF
TGTGCCAGCTCACCGGGTGGGACTCGAGCGGATACGCAGTATTTT
>.|TRBV4-1|TRBJ2-1|.
CASSAVWSSYNEQFF
TGCGCCAGCAGCGCCGTCTGGAGCTCCTACAATGAGCAGTTCTTC
>TRBD2|TRBV4-1|TRBJ2-6|few
CASSQELAGVIGANVLTF
TGCGCCAGCAGCCAAGAACTAGCGGGAGTAATTGGGGCCAACGTCCTGACTTTC
>.|TRBV27|TRBJ2-1|.
CASTPHPGRTYNEQFF
TGTGCCAGCACCCCCCACCCGGGACGAACCTACAATGAGCAGTTCTTC
>TRBD2|TRBV11-2|TRBJ2-4|once
CASSPSGGGRVGNIQYF
TGTGCCAGCAGCCCCTCAGGTGGCGGGAGAGTTGGAAACATTCAGTACTTC
>TRBD2|TRBV5-1|TRBJ2-7|.
CASSLELAGAREQYF
TGCGCCAGCAGCTTGGAACTAGCGGGAGCTCGGGAGCAGTACTTC
>.|TRBV10-3|TRBJ1-2|.
CAISEPSDRSYYGYTF
TGTGCCATCAGTGAGCCATCAGACAGGAGCTACTATGGCTACACCTTC
>.|TRBV7-9|TRBJ1-6|.
CASSLGQNSPLHF
TGTGCCAGCAGCTTAGGTCAGAATTCACCCCTCCACTTT
>TRBD1|TRBV18|TRBJ2-1|.
CASSRIINRDRVIYSYNEQFF
TGTGCCAGCTCACGGATAATTAACCGGGACAGGGTCATCTACTCCTACAATGAGCAGTTCTTC
>TRBD2|TRBV19|TRBJ2-1|.
CASSALQRDLYYNEQFF
TGTGCCAGTAGTGCCCTTCAGCGGGATCTGTATTACAATGAGCAGTTCTTC
>.|TRBV7-2|TRBJ2-1|.
CASSLTGDSSNEQFF
TGTGCCAGCAGCTTAACGGGAGATAGTAGCAATGAGCAGTTCTTC
>.|TRBV30|TRBJ2-1|.
CAWAQDNEQFF
TGTGCCTGGGCACAAGACAATGAGCAGTTCTTC
>.|TRBV10-1|TRBJ2-3|.
CASNFRGTEDSSTDTQYF
TGCGCCAGCAACTTCCGGGGGACAGAAGATTCTAGCACAGATACGCAGTATTTT
>.|TRBV4-1|TRBJ2-5|.
CASSQGLPDFIQETQYF
TGCGCCAGCAGCCAAGGACTACCTGATTTTATTCAAGAGACCCAGTACTTC
>.|TRBV7-9|TRBJ2-1|.
CASSLASAGGDNEQFF
TGTGCCAGCAGCTTAGCGTCAGCAGGGGGGGACAATGAGCAGTTCTTC
>.|TRBV11-3|TRBJ2-7|.
CASSLRSYEQYF
TGTGCCAGCAGCTTACGGTCCTACGAGCAGTACTTC
>.|TRBV4-1|TRBJ2-5|once
CASSQVTSYLGEQYF
TGCGCCAGCAGCCAAGTTACCAGCTACCTAGGGGAGCAGTACTTC
>TRBD2|TRBV5-1|TRBJ2-3|.
CASSTRLAGVPDTQYF
TGCGCCAGCAGCACACGACTAGCGGGAGTCCCAGATACGCAGTATTTT
>.|TRBV2|TRBJ2-1|.
CASSEVQQFF
TGTGCCAGCAGTGAAGTTCAGCAGTTCTTC
>.|TRBV10-3|TRBJ2-6|.
CAISEGQAGANVLTF
TGTGCCATCAGTGAAGGTCAGGCTGGGGCCAACGTCCTGACTTTC
>TRBD2|TRBV4-1|TRBJ2-7|.
CASSRGTSGTPYEQYF
TGCGCCAGCAGCCGTGGGACTAGCGGGACTCCCTACGAGCAGTACTTC
>.|TRBV15|TRBJ2-7|.
CATSRGPSGRNEQYF
TGTGCCACCAGCAGAGGTCCCAGTGGGCGTAACGAGCAGTACTTC
>.|TRBV5-6|TRBJ2-5|.
CASSLRIQETQYF
TGTGCCAGCAGCTTGCGTATCCAAGAGACCCAGTACTTC
>TRBD1|TRBV6-1|TRBJ2-1|.
CASTSFWDSYNEQFF
TGTGCCAGCACGTCTTTTTGGGACAGCTACAATGAGCAGTTCTTC
>.|TRBV7-8|TRBJ2-7|.
CASSLRDSPYEQYF
TGTGCCAGCAGCTTACGCGACTCACCCTACGAGCAGTACTTC
>.|TRBV28|TRBJ1-2|.
CAIGSDYGYTF
TGTGCCATCGGATCGGACTATGGCTACACCTTC
>TRBD1|TRBV14|TRBJ1-2|.
CASSLEGQAYGYTF
TGTGCCAGCAGCCTTGAGGGACAGGCCTATGGCTACACCTTC
>.|TRBV30|TRBJ1-2|.
CAWSGSYNNYGYTF
TGTGCCTGGAGTGGGAGCTATAATAACTATGGCTACACCTTC
>TRBD2|TRBV28|TRBJ2-7|.
CASTLPGGGNYEQYF
TGTGCCAGCACCCTGCCTGGGGGGGGAAACTACGAGCAGTACTTC
>.|TRBV27|TRBJ2-3|few
CASSLGISTDTQYF
TGTGCCAGCAGTTTAGGTATTAGCACAGATACGCAGTATTTT
>.|TRBV7-2|TRBJ1-4|.
CASSFDPIGEKLFF
TGTGCCAGCAGCTTTGACCCTATAGGGGAAAAACTGTTTTTT
>TRBD2|TRBV10-3|TRBJ2-5|.
CAISGSGRGETQYF
TGTGCCATCAGTGGTTCAGGGAGGGGAGAGACCCAGTACTTC
>.|TRBV6-5|TRBJ2-5|.
CASRPGPIGTQYF
TGTGCCAGCAGACCGGGCCCTATCGGGACCCAGTACTTC
>.|TRBV2|TRBJ2-5|.
CASSEGEGETQYF
TGTGCCAGCAGTGAAGGCGAGGGGGAGACCCAGTACTTC
>.|TRBV11-3|TRBJ2-1|once
CASSLVRGREQFF
TGTGCCAGCAGCTTAGTACGGGGGCGTGAGCAGTTCTTC
>.|TRBV7-9|TRBJ2-3|.
CASSSGTSDTQYF
TGTGCCAGCAGCTCCGGGACTTCAGATACGCAGTATTTT
>TRBD2|TRBV7-2|TRBJ2-7|.
CASSSRLALHEQYF
TGTGCCAGCAGCTCCCGACTAGCCCTACACGAGCAGTACTTC
>.|TRBV11-3|TRBJ2-1|.
CASSLDRVDEQFF
TGTGCCAGCAGCTTAGATCGAGTGGATGAGCAGTTCTTC
>.|TRBV6-5|TRBJ2-7|.
CASSYAGPSYEQYF
TGTGCCAGCAGTTACGCCGGGCCCTCCTACGAGCAGTACTTC
>.|TRBV28|TRBJ1-1|.
CASSSGRTYYMNTEAFF
TGTGCCAGCAGTTCCGGACGGACCTATTACATGAACACTGAAGCTTTCTTT
>.|TRBV7-2|TRBJ2-3|.
CASSSRGHLTDTQYF
TGTGCCAGCAGCTCCAGAGGGCATCTCACAGATACGCAGTATTTT